The next 2 T cell receptor beta chains were all read from a single sample in a study of Tregs in tolerant kidney transplant recipients. The table came from immunoSEQ multiplex PCR; TCRdb's copy has only in-frame clones and leaves some out. The table includes just over 30,000 clones, 82% detected once. No antigens are known for them. Sequences were obtained from Tregs from blood cultured with allogeneic cells. These receptors were collected from a human donor in good health.

By share of the sample, this clone is medium-sized (0.01 to 0.1%). The J gene is TRBJ2-7, the V gene TRBV7-2; D not resolved. The CDR3 consists of 13 residues. Germline loops: CDR1 SGHTA, CDR2 FQGNSA. Trimming pared 5 bases from V and 2 bases from J, leaving 10 bases between. CDR3 protein: CASSIDGAYEQYF. Written as DNA, the CDR3 is TGTGCCAGCAGCATAGATGGAGCCTACGAGCAGTACTTC.

The chain recombines TRBV5-1 with TRBJ1-1; TRBD1 aligns across 7 bases. Germline V lookup: CDR1 SGHRS, CDR2 YFSETQ. The CDR3 extends over 15 amino acids. V dropped 5 bases and J dropped 0; count of bases not matched to a gene: 7. CDR3 amino acids: CASSSGTAMNTEAFF. The CDR3 DNA is TGCGCCAGCAGTTCTGGGACAGCAATGAACACTGAAGCTTTCTTT.